The 8 T cell receptor beta chains below come from one sample, sequenced in a study of shared clonotypes between healthy human individuals. The repertoire was sequenced with immunoSEQ multiplex PCR; TCRdb's copy has only in-frame clones and lacks some. The table records hundreds of thousands of clones, around 96% of them present only once. Naive-designated CD8 cells lacked CD45RO, were positively enriched for CCR7, and omitted terminally differentiated effector memory CD45RA+ cells. What was sequenced was naive CD8+ T cells sorted from blood. These receptors all stem from a woman in her 30s in good health.

CDR3 nucleotides: TGTGCCAGCAGCTTGGAGACAAACTATGGCTACACCTTC. It is translated as CASSLETNYGYTF. The rearrangement joins TRBV5-4 to TRBJ1-2; D remains unclear. The CDR3 totals 13 residues. CDR1 is SGHNT, CDR2 YYREEE, per germline (reference sequence). V dropped 0 bases and J dropped 2 bases, with 5 bases sitting between them.

This clone was counted a single time. V and J are TRBV10-1 and TRBJ2-7; 12 bases align to TRBD2. Germline-derived CDR1 and CDR2 are WNHNN and SYGVQD (reference sequence). V lost 4 bases and J lost 1; bases outside the gene matches: 5. The length of the CDR3 is 16 residues. CDR3 sequence reads: CASSGPTSGGSYEQYF. CDR3 DNA sequence: TGCGCCAGCAGTGGGCCGACTAGCGGGGGATCCTACGAGCAGTACTTC.

The V call is TRBV27, the J call TRBJ2-3, with D possibly matching TRBD2 (6 bases). The CDR3 has 16 residues. Germline CDR1 MNHEY, CDR2 SMNVEV (reference sequence). Trimming removed 6 bases from V and 0 bases from J, with 16 bases in between. The CDR3 protein is CASSPSIAASTDTQYF. The DNA for the CDR3 is TGTGCCAGCAGCCCTAGTATAGCGGCTAGCACAGATACGCAGTATTTT.

The V gene is TRBV6-6, the J gene TRBJ2-7, with TRBD2 matching over 8 bases. Germline V lookup: CDR1 MNHNY, CDR2 SVGAGI (reference sequence). Germline trimming cut 10 bases from V and 5 bases from J; bases unmatched to any gene: 4. CDR3 size: 11 residues. CDR3 DNA sequence: TGTGCCACGCGGGGGGCCGACGAGCAGTACTTC. Translated: CATRGADEQYF.

The rearrangement uses TRBV28 and TRBJ1-1; D might be TRBD1 (6 bases). This CDR3 is built from 11 residues. The germline V and J ends were trimmed by 5 bases and 5 bases, with 6 bases remaining between them. CDR1 is MDHEN and CDR2 is SYDVKM in the germline V gene. The CDR3 is CASSGQTEAFF. CDR3 coding DNA: TGTGCCAGCAGTGGACAGACTGAAGCTTTCTTT. Filled out from reference TRBV28 and TRBJ1-1, the complete variable domain reads DVKVTQSSRYLVKRTGEKVFLECVQDMDHENMFWYRQDPGLGLRLIYFSYDVKMKEKGDIPEGYSVSREKKERFSLILESASTNQTSMYLCASSGQTEAFFGQGTRLTVV.

The J gene is TRBJ2-7, the V gene TRBV5-1; 13 nucleotides agree with TRBD2. Germline values: CDR1 SGHRS, CDR2 YFSETQ. Trimming at V came to 4 bases and at J to 7 bases, leaving 8 bases not matched to a gene. CDR3 length: 15 amino acids. CDR3 protein: CASSGWTSGSGEQYF. The DNA for the CDR3 is TGCGCCAGCAGCGGATGGACTAGCGGGAGTGGTGAGCAGTACTTC. Filled out from reference TRBV5-1 and TRBJ2-7, the complete variable domain reads KAGVTQTPRYLIKTRGQQVTLSCSPISGHRSVSWYQQTPGQGLQFLFEYFSETQRNKGNFPGRFSGRQFSNSRSEMNVSTLELGDSALYLCASSGWTSGSGEQYFGPGTRLTVT.

The chain has TRBV5-5 and TRBJ2-7, with D possibly TRBD2 on 6 matching bases. The CDR3 runs to 15 residues. The germline CDR1 and CDR2 sequences are SGHKS and YYEKEE (reference sequence). V shed 2 bases and J shed 2 bases, with 14 bases lying between them. The CDR3 coding sequence is TGTGCCAGCAGCTTTAGGGGAGGCCTGACCTACGAGCAGTACTTC. This codes for CASSFRGGLTYEQYF.

This chain connects TRBV28 to TRBJ1-1; unclear D gene. V lost 4 bases and J lost 4, with 10 bases in between. CDR3 length: 13 residues. Germline V gives CDR1 MDHEN, CDR2 SYDVKM. CDR3 sequence (DNA): TGTGCCAGCAGTTGGGCGGGAACCACTGAAGCTTTCTTT. Amino acid sequence: CASSWAGTTEAFF.